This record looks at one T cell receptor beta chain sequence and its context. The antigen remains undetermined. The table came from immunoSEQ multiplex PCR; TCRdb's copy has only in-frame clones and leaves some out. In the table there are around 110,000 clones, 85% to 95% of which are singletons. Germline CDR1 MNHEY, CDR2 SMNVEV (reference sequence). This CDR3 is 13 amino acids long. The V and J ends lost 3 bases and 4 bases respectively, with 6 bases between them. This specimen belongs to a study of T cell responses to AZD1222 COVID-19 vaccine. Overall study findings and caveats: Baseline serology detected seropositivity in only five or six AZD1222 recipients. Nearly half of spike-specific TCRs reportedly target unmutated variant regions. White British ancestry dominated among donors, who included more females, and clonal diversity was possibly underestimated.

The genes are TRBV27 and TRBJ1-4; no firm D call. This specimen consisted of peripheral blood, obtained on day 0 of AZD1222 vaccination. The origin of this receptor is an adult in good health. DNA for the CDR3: TGTGCCAGCAGTTTTGGGATTAATGAAAAACTGTTTTTT. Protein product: CASSFGINEKLFF.